The 5 T cell receptor beta chains below were found in one sample sequenced in a study of PD-1 blockade in classical Hodgkin lymphoma. Noted time point: cycle 4 day 1 (C4D1), after about 6 weeks of nivolumab. Brentuximab vedotin exposure varied, and every patient relapsed after autologous stem cell transplantation. Generated by immunoSEQ multiplex PCR, the TCRdb table keeps only in-frame clones and is missing some. The data contain some 39,000 clones, approximately 78% of them singletons. Source: peripheral blood mononuclear cells (PBMCs), taken before the fourth cycle of nivolumab. The receptors derive from a human donor with classical Hodgkin lymphoma.

This clone was seen a single time. The chain carries TRBV27 and TRBJ2-7; D gene uncertain. The V end was cut by 5 bases, the J end by 1 base, with 9 bases between. This CDR3 spans 13 amino acids. CDR1 and CDR2 (germline): MNHEY, SMNVEV (reference sequence). CDR3 DNA: TGTGCCAGCAGTAACAGCCTATCCTACGAGCAGTACTTC. It translates to CASSNSLSYEQYF.

This clone was seen only a few times. The rearrangement uses TRBV4-2 and TRBJ2-1, with a possible D match to TRBD1 (6 bases). The CDR3 runs to 17 residues. Germline lookup yields CDR1 LGHNA and CDR2 YNFKEQ. V dropped 0 bases and J dropped 0 bases, with 12 bases sitting between them. CDR3 sequence: CASSQDSDSLSYNEQFF. The DNA of the CDR3 is TGTGCCAGCAGCCAAGATTCGGACAGCCTCTCCTACAATGAGCAGTTCTTC.

CDR3: CASSGVSGAQETQYF. DNA of the CDR3: TGTGCCAGCAGTGGAGTCTCGGGGGCCCAAGAGACCCAGTACTTC. The rearrangement links TRBV2 to TRBJ2-5; possibly TRBD1 or TRBD2 for D (6 bases each). V was trimmed by 4 bases and J by 1 base, leaving 13 bases between them. CDR1 SNHLY and CDR2 FYNNEI come from the germline V gene. The CDR3 is 15 amino acids. The whole variable domain, filled in from reference TRBV2 and TRBJ2-5, reads EPEVTQTPSHQVTQMGQEVILRCVPISNHLYFYWYRQILGQKVEFLVSFYNNEISEKSEIFDDQFSVERPDGSNFTLKIRSTKLEDSAMYFCASSGVSGAQETQYFGPGTRLLVL.

The chain has TRBV5-4 and TRBJ2-7; D may correspond to TRBD1 or TRBD2 (5 bases each). This CDR3 is 13 amino acids long. Germline V gene data show CDR1 as SGHNT and CDR2 as YYREEE (reference sequence). The V end was cut by 4 bases, the J end by 3 bases, with 11 bases between. CDR3 loop: CASSDRGVYEQYF. In DNA form, the CDR3 reads TGTGCCAGCAGCGATCGGGGCGTCTACGAGCAGTACTTC.

The V gene is TRBV6-6, the J gene TRBJ2-7, with 13 bases that match TRBD2. The CDR3 loop spans 14 amino acids. CDR1 is MNHNY, CDR2 SVGAGI, per germline (reference sequence). J lost 3 bases, V lost 6 bases, and 2 bases had no gene match. The CDR3 region is CASSRLAGGYEQYF. CDR3 DNA sequence: TGTGCCAGCAGCCGACTAGCGGGAGGCTACGAGCAGTACTTC.